The rows below give T cell receptor beta chains drawn from one sample of a study of T cell changes during pregnancy in multiple sclerosis. Sequencing used immunoSEQ multiplex PCR; TCRdb keeps in-frame clones, though not all of them. The sample lists under 70,000 clones, roughly nine tenths seen once, with under 0.6% in the top ten. Sequencing was performed on CD4+ T cells from peripheral blood mononuclear cells, taken after pregnancy. The receptors were sampled from a female donor in good health, enrolled as a control in a pregnancy study. Each CDR3 is given with its conserved first and last residue. A D gene is named only where the DNA matches it firmly. Some rows have no size entry. The others give once, few or many, or a class for an expanded clone.

D: -
J: TRBJ2-7
size: -
V: TRBV6-1
CDR3: CASSRDGYEQYF
DNA: TGTGCCAGCAGTCGGGATGGGTACGAGCAGTACTTC

D: -
J: TRBJ2-3
size: -
V: TRBV5-8
CDR3: CASSLDIDTQYF
DNA: TGTGCCAGCAGCTTGGACATAGATACGCAGTATTTT

D: -
J: TRBJ2-5
size: -
V: TRBV4-3
CDR3: CASSQDRRTETQYF
DNA: TGCGCCAGCAGCCAAGATCGTCGTACTGAGACCCAGTACTTC

D: TRBD2
J: TRBJ2-7
size: -
V: TRBV20-1
CDR3: CSARGGYEQYF
DNA: TGCAGCGCTCGGGGGGGCTACGAGCAGTACTTC

D: -
J: TRBJ2-7
size: -
V: TRBV9
CDR3: CASSVDGATSYEQYF
DNA: TGTGCCAGCAGCGTAGATGGGGCTACCTCCTACGAGCAGTACTTC

D: TRBD1
J: TRBJ1-2
size: -
V: TRBV4-2
CDR3: CASSPGQGRSGYTF
DNA: TGTGCCAGCAGCCCGGGACAGGGGCGCTCTGGCTACACCTTC

D: TRBD1
J: TRBJ2-7
size: -
V: TRBV5-1
CDR3: CASSLVGGQGDYEQYF
DNA: TGCGCCAGCAGCTTGGTAGGCGGCCAGGGGGACTACGAGCAGTACTTC

D: -
J: TRBJ2-7
size: once
V: TRBV7-2
CDR3: CASSPTGGPYEQYF
DNA: TGTGCCAGCAGTCCGACGGGGGGCCCCTACGAGCAGTACTTC

D: TRBD1
J: TRBJ2-7
size: -
V: TRBV2
CDR3: CASSRTGQGAYEQYF
DNA: TGTGCCAGCAGTCGGACGGGACAGGGGGCTTACGAGCAGTACTTC

D: TRBD2
J: TRBJ2-7
size: -
V: TRBV7-2
CDR3: CASSLTSGAYEQYF
DNA: TGTGCCAGCAGCTTGACTAGCGGGGCCTACGAGCAGTACTTC

D: -
J: TRBJ2-6
size: -
V: TRBV30
CDR3: CAWMRASSSGANVLTF
DNA: TGTGCCTGGATGCGTGCCTCTAGCTCTGGGGCCAACGTCCTGACTTTC

D: TRBD2
J: TRBJ2-7
size: -
V: TRBV15
CDR3: CATSRDYGGSSYEQYF
DNA: TGTGCCACCAGCAGAGATTACGGGGGGAGCTCCTACGAGCAGTACTTC

D: -
J: TRBJ2-5
size: -
V: TRBV20-1
CDR3: CSARAAGTQYF
DNA: TGCAGTGCTAGAGCCGCGGGGACCCAGTACTTC

D: -
J: TRBJ2-2
size: -
V: TRBV7-9
CDR3: CASSLVWVGDTGELFF
DNA: TGTGCCAGCAGCTTAGTCTGGGTTGGAGACACCGGGGAGCTGTTTTTT

D: TRBD1
J: TRBJ1-2
size: -
V: TRBV7-6
CDR3: CASSFFGTGVGYTF
DNA: TGTGCCAGCAGCTTCTTTGGGACAGGGGTTGGCTACACCTTC

D: -
J: TRBJ1-2
size: -
V: TRBV6-5
CDR3: CATTTGENGYTF
DNA: TGTGCCACCACGACAGGCGAAAATGGCTACACCTTC

D: -
J: TRBJ2-3
size: -
V: TRBV7-3
CDR3: CASREGGVADTQYF
DNA: TGTGCCAGCAGGGAGGGTGGGGTAGCAGATACGCAGTATTTT

D: TRBD1
J: TRBJ1-2
size: -
V: TRBV5-1
CDR3: CASSERPGQGAWGYTF
DNA: TGCGCCAGCAGCGAAAGACCCGGACAGGGGGCCTGGGGCTACACCTTC

D: TRBD1
J: TRBJ2-1
size: -
V: TRBV7-8
CDR3: CASSLRRTGRNNEQFF
DNA: TGTGCCAGCAGCTTGCGAAGGACAGGGAGGAATAATGAGCAGTTCTTC

D: -
J: TRBJ2-3
size: -
V: TRBV1
CDR3: CTSSQIPGLAGGEGLSTDTQYF
DNA: TGCACCAGCAGCCAAATCCCAGGGCTAGCGGGGGGGGAGGGACTGTCCACAGATACGCAGTATTTT

D: -
J: TRBJ1-1
size: -
V: TRBV7-3
CDR3: CASSREGRTEAFF
DNA: TGTGCCAGCAGCCGGGAGGGTAGAACTGAAGCTTTCTTT

D: -
J: TRBJ2-7
size: -
V: TRBV5-1
CDR3: CASSWAQGGEQYF
DNA: TGCGCCAGCAGCTGGGCCCAGGGCGGCGAGCAGTACTTC

D: TRBD1
J: TRBJ1-4
size: once
V: TRBV7-2
CDR3: CASSLAGGNEKLFF
DNA: TGTGCCAGCAGCTTAGCAGGGGGCAATGAAAAACTGTTTTTT

D: -
J: TRBJ1-2
size: -
V: TRBV6-5
CDR3: CASSTTGKDLPGYTF
DNA: TGTGCCAGCAGTACCACAGGGAAAGATCTTCCCGGCTACACCTTC

D: -
J: TRBJ2-5
size: -
V: TRBV5-1
CDR3: CASSLDTRSQYF
DNA: TGCGCCAGCAGCTTGGACACAAGGAGCCAGTACTTC

D: -
J: TRBJ2-2
size: once
V: TRBV5-1
CDR3: CASARGATTGELFF
DNA: TGCGCCAGCGCTCGGGGGGCGACCACCGGGGAGCTGTTTTTT

D: -
J: TRBJ1-3
size: -
V: TRBV7-6
CDR3: CASSLVGSGNTIYF
DNA: TGTGCCAGCAGCTTGGTCGGCTCTGGAAACACCATATATTTT

D: -
J: TRBJ1-1
size: -
V: TRBV6-4
CDR3: CASRTTVNTEAFF
DNA: TGTGCCAGCAGAACCACGGTGAACACTGAAGCTTTCTTT

D: -
J: TRBJ1-1
size: -
V: TRBV27
CDR3: CASSLTGWSTEAFF
DNA: TGTGCCAGCAGTCTCACAGGGTGGAGCACTGAAGCTTTCTTT

D: TRBD1
J: TRBJ1-1
size: few
V: TRBV10-3
CDR3: CAISESIGGNTEAFF
DNA: TGTGCCATCAGTGAGTCGATAGGGGGCAACACTGAAGCTTTCTTT

D: -
J: TRBJ1-2
size: -
V: TRBV6-5
CDR3: CASSYSIGSGGYTF
DNA: TGTGCCAGCAGTTACTCGATTGGGTCCGGGGGCTACACCTTC

D: -
J: TRBJ2-4
size: -
V: TRBV7-2
CDR3: CASSLGTPHQNIQYF
DNA: TGTGCCAGCAGCCTCGGGACTCCTCATCAAAACATTCAGTACTTC

D: -
J: TRBJ1-6
size: -
V: TRBV11-2
CDR3: CASSLDRNSPLHF
DNA: TGTGCCAGCAGCTTAGACCGTAATTCACCCCTCCACTTT

D: -
J: TRBJ2-2
size: -
V: TRBV4-1
CDR3: CASSQVPRGAGGELFF
DNA: TGCGCCAGCAGCCAAGTACCCAGGGGGGCGGGCGGGGAGCTGTTTTTT

D: TRBD1
J: TRBJ1-1
size: -
V: TRBV6-6
CDR3: CASSYSGRGDTEAFF
DNA: TGTGCCAGCAGTTACTCGGGCAGGGGGGACACTGAAGCTTTCTTT

D: -
J: TRBJ1-2
size: -
V: TRBV19
CDR3: CASSIKGASYGYTF
DNA: TGTGCCAGTAGTATCAAGGGAGCCAGCTATGGCTACACCTTC

D: TRBD1
J: TRBJ2-2
size: -
V: TRBV5-6
CDR3: CASSPLPRTGTGAGELFF
DNA: TGTGCCAGCAGCCCACTTCCCCGCACCGGGACAGGCGCCGGGGAGCTGTTTTTT

D: TRBD2
J: TRBJ2-1
size: -
V: TRBV7-3
CDR3: CASSSLAGHSNEQFF
DNA: TGTGCCAGCAGCTCGCTAGCGGGGCACTCCAATGAGCAGTTCTTC

D: -
J: TRBJ1-1
size: -
V: TRBV5-1
CDR3: CASSATEPGVAFF
DNA: TGCGCCAGCAGCGCTACAGAACCCGGGGTGGCTTTCTTT

D: TRBD1
J: TRBJ1-2
size: -
V: TRBV10-3
CDR3: CAISDVQGQGGYTF
DNA: TGTGCCATCAGTGATGTACAGGGGCAAGGTGGCTACACCTTC

D: TRBD1
J: TRBJ1-2
size: -
V: TRBV7-2
CDR3: CASTPGTGYGYTF
DNA: TGTGCCAGCACCCCCGGGACAGGTTATGGCTACACCTTC

D: TRBD1
J: TRBJ1-2
size: -
V: TRBV14
CDR3: CASSQAGTGVYGYTF
DNA: TGTGCCAGCAGCCAAGCCGGGACAGGGGTCTATGGCTACACCTTC

D: -
J: TRBJ2-7
size: -
V: TRBV5-1
CDR3: CASSFGGYEQYF
DNA: TGCGCCAGCAGCTTCGGGGGCTACGAGCAGTACTTC

D: -
J: TRBJ1-1
size: -
V: TRBV7-8
CDR3: CASSLGANTEAFF
DNA: TGTGCCAGCAGCTTAGGGGCGAACACTGAAGCTTTCTTT

D: -
J: TRBJ2-6
size: -
V: TRBV11-1
CDR3: CASSFDSSNVLTF
DNA: TGTGCCAGCAGTTTTGACAGTTCAAACGTCCTGACTTTC

D: TRBD2
J: TRBJ2-5
size: -
V: TRBV19
CDR3: CASSVSSRGGRETQYF
DNA: TGTGCCAGTAGTGTATCGTCGCGGGGGGGGAGAGAGACCCAGTACTTC

D: -
J: TRBJ2-4
size: -
V: TRBV7-2
CDR3: CASSLNSPAKNIQYF
DNA: TGTGCCAGCAGCTTAAACTCTCCAGCCAAAAACATTCAGTACTTC

D: -
J: TRBJ1-2
size: -
V: TRBV4-1
CDR3: CASSQDHAGGSYGYTF
DNA: TGCGCCAGCAGCCAAGATCATGCTGGCGGGAGTTATGGCTACACCTTC

D: TRBD1
J: TRBJ2-7
size: -
V: TRBV20-1
CDR3: CSPGQAYEQYF
DNA: TGCAGTCCGGGACAGGCCTACGAGCAGTACTTC

D: -
J: TRBJ2-7
size: -
V: TRBV29-1
CDR3: CSVEVGGYRYF
DNA: TGCAGCGTTGAAGTAGGAGGGTATCGGTACTTC

D: TRBD1
J: TRBJ1-1
size: -
V: TRBV29-1
CDR3: CSVRGGGNTEAFF
DNA: TGCAGCGTGAGAGGGGGCGGGAACACTGAAGCTTTCTTT

D: TRBD1
J: TRBJ1-2
size: -
V: TRBV7-3
CDR3: CASSPEGQIYGYTF
DNA: TGTGCCAGCAGCCCAGAGGGACAGATCTATGGCTACACCTTC

D: -
J: TRBJ1-3
size: -
V: TRBV11-1
CDR3: CASSLYSSGNTIYF
DNA: TGTGCCAGCAGCTTATATTCCTCTGGAAACACCATATATTTT

D: -
J: TRBJ1-4
size: -
V: TRBV5-6
CDR3: CASKTTNRESYEKLFF
DNA: TGTGCCAGCAAAACGACTAACAGGGAATCCTATGAAAAACTGTTTTTT

D: TRBD1
J: TRBJ1-1
size: -
V: TRBV6-5
CDR3: CASSPDRVGAEAFF
DNA: TGTGCCAGCAGTCCTGACAGGGTGGGGGCTGAAGCTTTCTTT

D: TRBD1
J: TRBJ1-5
size: -
V: TRBV5-6
CDR3: CASSFGTGGRQPQHF
DNA: TGTGCCAGCAGCTTTGGGACAGGGGGCCGCCAGCCCCAGCATTTT

D: TRBD2
J: TRBJ2-5
size: once
V: TRBV5-6
CDR3: CASSLGSGGRETQYF
DNA: TGTGCCAGCAGCTTGGGCAGCGGGGGTAGGGAGACCCAGTACTTC